The entry below describes one TCR beta chain. Its antigen remains unidentified. The CDR3 does not end in the conserved phenylalanine or tryptophan, so this is likely a read error. No DNA is shown, since the ends of the CDR3 on it are uncertain; the CDR3 is the one TCRdb lists. These data belong to a study of Graves' ophthalmopathy and Graves' hyperthyroidism. Study results and caveats: Ophthalmopathy progression was predicted by the model at more than 55% sensitivity and about 72% specificity.

TCR beta CDR3 amplification used RNA transcripts. Following a first-round RT-PCR that used HTBI primers, a second-round multiplex PCR was carried out. TCRdb reprocessed the multiplex PCR reads with MiXCR, giving one entry per CDR3 protein. The top ten hold roughly 10% of the sample, which has 900,000 to 1,200,000 distinct CDR3 sequences, around a third seen once. CDR1 and CDR2 (germline): SGHRS, YFSETQ. The CDR3 length equals 9 residues, ends included. This TCR came from an adult man with Graves' hyperthyroidism. The rearrangement joins TRBV5-1 to TRBJ2-6; TRBD1, the table's D call, was not compared with the DNA. Material: peripheral blood or thyroid tissue (not recorded which). CDR3 region: CASSPGRPT.